The next 32 T cell receptor beta chains were all read from a single sample in a study of blood T cell repertoires in COVID-19. The method was immunoSEQ multiplex PCR; TCRdb's version includes in-frame clones alone and lacks a portion of them. The table shows under 250,000 clones, with around nine tenths occurring only once. The sample was peripheral blood. These TCRs come from a woman aged 55-70 years who had recovered from COVID-19.

This clone was observed a handful of times. V gene TRBV29-1 combines with J gene TRBJ2-7; maybe TRBD1 (5 bases). Per germline, CDR1 SQVTM and CDR2 ANQGSEA. This CDR3 spans 14 amino acids. Trimming pared 0 bases from V and 2 bases from J, leaving 11 bases between. The CDR3 region has the DNA TGCAGCGTTGAAGATGATGACAGTACCTACGAGCAGTACTTC. Protein product: CSVEDDDSTYEQYF.

The V and J genes are TRBV19 and TRBJ2-3, with TRBD1 matching over 7 bases. Germline V gene sequence: CDR1 LNHDA, CDR2 SQIVND (reference sequence). V shed 6 bases and J 6 bases; nucleotides not matched to a gene: 15. The CDR3 runs 16 residues. The DNA for the CDR3 is TGTGCCAGTAGCTCCTCGACAGGGCCTTTGAGGGATACGCAGTATTTT. Residues: CASSSSTGPLRDTQYF.

This sequence joins TRBV5-1 and TRBJ2-2; D is unclear. This CDR3 is 15 amino acids long. Looked up from germline, CDR1 is SGHRS and CDR2 is YFSETQ. V gave up 0 bases and J gave up 2 bases, with 8 bases separating them. The CDR3 nucleotides read TGCGCCAGCAGCTTGGTCGGGTCAAACACCGGGGAGCTGTTTTTT. This gives the protein CASSLVGSNTGELFF.

This chain uses TRBV28 with TRBJ2-7, with a tentative D call TRBD1 (5 bases). Trimming took 9 bases from V and 6 from J, leaving 18 bases between them. The CDR3 loop spans 13 amino acids. Germline V gives CDR1 MDHEN, CDR2 SYDVKM. The CDR3 spells CASVEPGYSEQYF. The CDR3 coding sequence is TGTGCCAGTGTGGAGCCAGGGTACAGCGAGCAGTACTTC.

The rearrangement uses TRBV19 and TRBJ1-1, with 10 bases fitting TRBD1. The germline V gene encodes CDR1 LNHDA and CDR2 SQIVND (reference sequence). The CDR3 runs 15 residues. J was trimmed by 5 bases and V by 6 bases; bases with no gene match: 9. The CDR3 sequence: CASRGDRGRGTEAFF. CDR3 DNA: TGTGCCAGTAGGGGAGACAGGGGGCGCGGTACTGAAGCTTTCTTT.

V and J are TRBV5-6 and TRBJ1-6; TRBD1 matches at 7 bases. Looked up from germline, CDR1 is SGHDT and CDR2 is YYEEEE. V gave up 6 bases and J gave up 10 bases; unmatched junction bases: 19. This CDR3 comprises 17 residues. The CDR3 reads CASTLLPSGTERSPLHF. CDR3 coding DNA: TGTGCCAGCACACTTTTGCCCTCCGGGACAGAGAGATCACCCCTCCACTTT.

This chain uses TRBV15 with TRBJ1-4, with D possibly matching TRBD1 (6 bases). Deletions cut 6 bases from V and 2 bases from J, with 13 bases between. The CDR3 has 15 amino acids. Germline CDR1 LNHNV, CDR2 YYDKDF (reference sequence). In DNA form, the CDR3 reads TGTGCCACCAGGGATACAGGGTTTACTAATGAAAAACTGTTTTTT. Translated, it gives CATRDTGFTNEKLFF.

The CDR3 region is CSVPGADGSRAAFF. The CDR3 DNA reads as TGCAGCGTTCCAGGGGCGGACGGTAGTAGGGCGGCTTTCTTT. This chain connects TRBV29-1 to TRBJ1-1; maybe TRBD1 (6 bases). Germline V gene data show CDR1 as SQVTM and CDR2 as ANQGSEA. The V end lost 5 bases, the J end lost 11 bases, and 24 bases lay between the germline ends. The CDR3 is 14 amino acids.

The chain combines TRBV3-1 (or the pseudogene TRBV3-2) with TRBJ1-5; no definite D call. Germline loops: CDR1 LGHDT, CDR2 YNNKEL (reference sequence). This CDR3 comprises 14 residues. Trimming removed 6 bases at V and 4 bases at J, with 13 bases between. The CDR3 DNA follows: TGTGCCAGCAGTCTAGGGAGAGCAAATCAGCCCCAGCATTTT. Protein: CASSLGRANQPQHF.

This clone was picked up a small number of times. In the same sample, other DNA sequences code for this CDR3. This sequence joins TRBV5-4 and TRBJ1-2; the D is unclear. Trimming removed 0 bases at V and 4 bases at J, with 4 bases between. The CDR3 has 12 residues. CDR1 and CDR2 (germline): SGHNT, YYREEE (reference sequence). The CDR3 here is CASSLDGYGYTF. The CDR3 coding sequence is TGTGCCAGCAGCTTGGACGGCTATGGCTACACCTTC.

The chain combines TRBV28 with TRBJ1-4; 8 bases are a match to TRBD1. V lost 8 bases and J lost 6; bases outside the gene matches: 8. CDR3 length equals 14 residues. Germline-derived CDR1 and CDR2 are MDHEN and SYDVKM. CDR3 in amino acids: CASVEQGVYEKLFF. DNA of the CDR3: TGTGCCAGCGTCGAACAGGGGGTTTATGAAAAACTGTTTTTT.

This clone came up once. The chain is built from TRBV7-3 and TRBJ2-6; 9 bases map to TRBD2. Per the germline V gene, CDR1 is SGHTA and CDR2 is FQGTGA. Germline trimming cut 2 bases from V and 0 bases from J; bases unmatched to any gene: 5. This CDR3 region has 18 residues. DNA of the CDR3: TGTGCCAGCAGCTTATTAGCGGGGGTACCCTCTGGGGCCAACGTCCTGACTTTC. Translating gives CASSLLAGVPSGANVLTF. Filled out from reference TRBV7-3 and TRBJ2-6, the complete variable domain reads GAGVSQTPSNKVTEKGKYVELRCDPISGHTALYWYRQSLGQGPEFLIYFQGTGAADDSGLPNDRFFAVRPEGSVSTLKIQRTERGDSAVYLCASSLLAGVPSGANVLTFGAGSRLTVL.

The rearrangement links TRBV7-9 to TRBJ2-5, with D possibly matching TRBD2 (6 bases). V dropped 5 bases and J dropped 1 base, with 8 bases sitting between them. Germline CDR1 is SEHNR and CDR2 is FQNEAQ (reference sequence). The CDR3 length is 13 residues. CDR3 loop: CASSAGGQETQYF. The DNA of the CDR3 is TGTGCCAGCAGCGCCGGGGGCCAAGAGACCCAGTACTTC.

This clone is a singleton in its sample. Other nucleotide sequences from this sample produce the same CDR3. The rearrangement uses TRBV9 and TRBJ1-6, with a weak D call TRBD1 (5 bases). The CDR3 runs 15 residues. Germline V CDR1 and CDR2: SGDLS, YYNGEE. Trimming took off 2 bases at V and 6 bases at J, with 12 bases between the two ends. The CDR3 reads CASSVATGGNSPLHF. CDR3 DNA sequence: TGTGCCAGCAGCGTCGCGACGGGGGGTAATTCACCCCTCCACTTT.

The chain couples TRBV7-2 to TRBJ2-1; 8 positions match TRBD2. CDR1 and CDR2 from the germline V gene are SGHTA and FQGNSA. The CDR3 is 17 amino acids. After removal of 4 bases from V and 2 bases from J, the junction contained 10 bases not matched to a gene. The CDR3 sequence: CASSSQSGGPPYNEQFF. Written as DNA, the CDR3 is TGTGCCAGCAGCTCGCAATCGGGGGGGCCCCCCTACAATGAGCAGTTCTTC. Combining the CDR3 with reference TRBV7-2 and TRBJ2-1 gives the whole variable domain GAGVSQSPSNKVTEKGKDVELRCDPISGHTALYWYRQSLGQGLEFLIYFQGNSAPDKSGLPSDRFSAERTGGSVSTLTIQRTQQEDSAVYLCASSSQSGGPPYNEQFFGPGTRLTVL.

The count of this clone is one. The chain uses TRBV28 and TRBJ1-1; 12 nucleotides align to TRBD1. This CDR3 spans 20 amino acids. Trimming removed 5 bases from V and 0 bases from J; junction bases left unmatched: 16. The germline V gene encodes CDR1 MDHEN and CDR2 SYDVKM. The DNA of the CDR3 is TGTGCCAGCAGTCCACCCCGGGACAGGGGGCTCCGGGGTGTGAACACTGAAGCTTTCTTT. Protein: CASSPPRDRGLRGVNTEAFF.

The rearrangement uses TRBV6-5 and TRBJ2-7; 8 positions match TRBD1. Germline lookup yields CDR1 MNHEY and CDR2 SVGAGI. CDR3 length: 15 residues. V was clipped by 4 bases and J by 0 bases; unmatched bases: 5. CDR3 DNA: TGTGCCAGCAGTTCGCCGGGACAGGTCTCCTACGAGCAGTACTTC. Translation: CASSSPGQVSYEQYF.

V gene TRBV11-1 combines with J gene TRBJ2-7, with 9 bases matching TRBD1. Germline V gene data show CDR1 as SGHAT and CDR2 as FQDESV (reference sequence). There are 15 residues in the CDR3. J lost 6 bases, V lost 4 bases, and 10 bases had no gene match. DNA for the CDR3: TGTGCCAGCAGCTCCCCGGGACAGGGAGACAGCGAGCAGTACTTC. Protein: CASSSPGQGDSEQYF.

The rearrangement uses TRBV5-1 and TRBJ1-6; D call uncertain. Deletions cut 4 bases from V and 5 bases from J, with 13 bases between. Germline-derived CDR1 and CDR2 are SGHRS and YFSETQ. The CDR3 covers 15 residues. The CDR3 DNA sequence: TGCGCCAGCAGCCCGGGAATCCGGAATAATTCACCCCTCCACTTT. The encoded protein is CASSPGIRNNSPLHF.

This clone showed up just once. The chain joins TRBV5-6 to TRBJ2-1, with D tentatively TRBD2 (6 bases). CDR1 and CDR2 from the germline V gene are SGHDT and YYEEEE. Trimming removed 6 bases at V and 9 bases at J, with 13 bases between. The CDR3 runs 12 residues. CDR3 residues: CASTSVRSEQFF. CDR3 nucleotides: TGTGCCAGCACTAGCGTCAGAAGTGAGCAGTTCTTC.

The chain employs TRBV9 and TRBJ1-3; weak D call: TRBD1 (6 bases). The germline CDR1 and CDR2 sequences are SGDLS and YYNGEE. This CDR3 spans 15 amino acids. V was trimmed by 2 bases and J by 0 bases, leaving 9 bases between them. CDR3 sequence (DNA): TGTGCCAGCAGCGTGGGACAAAACTCTGGAAACACCATATATTTT. Translation: CASSVGQNSGNTIYF.

V is TRBV7-2 and J is TRBJ2-3, with 9 positions matching TRBD2. Germline V gene data show CDR1 as SGHTA and CDR2 as FQGNSA. The CDR3 spans 15 residues. V gave up 10 bases and J gave up 3 bases; unmatched junction bases: 11. DNA for the CDR3: TGTGCCACTACTCCCCCTGCGGGGGGGACAGATACGCAGTATTTT. This translates into CATTPPAGGTDTQYF.

The CDR3 protein is CASGTDYNQPQHF. The DNA for the CDR3 is TGTGCCAGCGGGACTGACTACAATCAGCCCCAGCATTTT. V usage is TRBV2 and J usage is TRBJ1-5; D is possibly TRBD1 (5 bases). Germline loops: CDR1 SNHLY, CDR2 FYNNEI. Trimming shortened V by 8 bases and J by 3 bases, and 11 bases separated the two germline ends. The CDR3 consists of 13 residues.

The chain is built from TRBV3-1 (or the pseudogene TRBV3-2) and TRBJ1-6, with D possibly matching TRBD1 (6 bases). The CDR3 totals 15 residues. The V gene lost 1 base and the J gene lost 10 bases, with 14 bases spanning the gap. CDR1 LGHDT and CDR2 YNNKEL come from the germline V gene (reference sequence). The CDR3 loop is CASSQAGRGGSPLHF. The CDR3 DNA reads as TGTGCCAGCAGCCAAGCGGGCAGGGGAGGGTCACCCCTCCACTTT.

V is TRBV18 and J is TRBJ1-3; 8 bases fit TRBD1. Losses at the gene ends were 2 bases for V and 2 bases for J; bases not matched to a gene: 5. Germline CDR1 KGHSH, CDR2 LQKENI. The CDR3 is made up of 16 amino acids. The CDR3 DNA is TGTGCCAGCTCACCAGGACAGGGAGTCGCTGGAAACACCATATATTTT. This translates into CASSPGQGVAGNTIYF.

V gene TRBV2 combines with J gene TRBJ2-1, with 7 positions matching TRBD1. Per germline, CDR1 SNHLY and CDR2 FYNNEI. The CDR3 runs 15 residues. The trim removed 6 bases at V and 0 bases at J, leaving 5 bases unmatched. The CDR3 sequence: CASRHDRDSYNEQFF. CDR3 bases: TGTGCCAGCAGACACGACAGGGACTCCTACAATGAGCAGTTCTTC.

The V call is TRBV19, the J call TRBJ1-5; perhaps TRBD1 as D (5 bases). The CDR3 runs to 13 residues. Trimming removed 7 bases from V and 6 bases from J, with 13 bases in between. The V gene's germline CDR1 is LNHDA and CDR2 SQIVND (reference sequence). CDR3 loop: CASTGRSVQPQHF. The CDR3 DNA sequence: TGTGCCAGTACAGGGCGGTCTGTTCAGCCCCAGCATTTT.

This sequence joins TRBV29-1 and TRBJ1-4; weak D call: TRBD1 (5 bases). This CDR3 spans 12 amino acids. The germline V and J ends were trimmed by 4 bases and 3 bases, with 6 bases remaining between them. CDR1 and CDR2 (germline): SQVTM, ANQGSEA. CDR3 nucleotide sequence: TGCAGCGTTGGGGGGGCTAATGAAAAACTGTTTTTT. It encodes CSVGGANEKLFF. The variable domain in full, completed from reference TRBV29-1 and TRBJ1-4, reads SAVISQKPSRDICQRGTSLTIQCQVDSQVTMMFWYRQQPGQSLTLIATANQGSEATYESGFVIDKFPISRPNLTFSTLTVSNMSPEDSSIYLCSVGGANEKLFFGSGTQLSVL.

This sequence joins TRBV13 and TRBJ2-7; the D gene is possibly TRBD1 (5 bases). Germline V gives CDR1 PRHDT, CDR2 FYEKMQ (reference sequence). The length of the CDR3 is 13 residues. Trimming shortened V by 0 bases and J by 3 bases, and 6 bases separated the two germline ends. The chain's CDR3 is CASSLGQVYEQYF. For the CDR3, the DNA is TGTGCCAGCAGCTTAGGACAGGTCTACGAGCAGTACTTC. Full variable domain (rest looked up from reference TRBV13 and TRBJ2-7): AAGVIQSPRHLIKEKRETATLKCYPIPRHDTVYWYQQGPGQDPQFLISFYEKMQSDKGSIPDRFSAQQFSDYHSELNMSSLELGDSALYFCASSLGQVYEQYFGPGTRLTVT.

This sequence joins TRBV28 and TRBJ2-3; 7 bases are a match to TRBD1. V shed 6 bases and J 2 bases; nucleotides not matched to a gene: 5. The CDR3 runs to 14 residues. Looked up from germline, CDR1 is MDHEN and CDR2 is SYDVKM. CDR3 bases: TGTGCCAGCAGCCGCGGACAGGACACAGATACGCAGTATTTT. It codes for CASSRGQDTDTQYF.

The rearrangement uses TRBV4-2 and TRBJ1-4; TRBD1 aligns across 10 bases. Germline V gives CDR1 LGHNA, CDR2 YNFKEQ. This CDR3 is built from 16 residues. With 0 bases clipped from V and 8 bases from J, the junction kept 6 bases outside the gene matches. The CDR3 spells CASSQDGTGVREKLFF. DNA of the CDR3: TGTGCCAGCAGCCAAGATGGGACAGGGGTTCGAGAAAAACTGTTTTTT.

This rearrangement joins TRBV5-1 to TRBJ2-3; TRBD2 might be the D (5 bases). Trimming took 2 bases from V and 11 from J, leaving 12 bases between them. The CDR3 extends over 12 amino acids. The germline CDR1 and CDR2 sequences are SGHRS and YFSETQ. CDR3 sequence reads: CASSFLGRGQYF. As DNA, the CDR3 is TGCGCCAGCAGCTTTTTAGGCCGGGGGCAGTATTTT.